This T cell receptor beta chain appears in the sequencing data of a study of beta chain features in type 1 diabetes. Overall study findings and caveats: Moderate but significant shortening of TCRB CDR3s was recorded in all four CD4+ subsets from Type 1 diabetes patients. In patients and controls equally, PCR might favor templates that are shorter.

Isolated RNA was reverse transcribed in full, so expressed TCRB transcripts were sequenced. TCRdb keeps only in-frame clones here, not all; method: immunoSEQ multiplex PCR. This table holds 240,000 or so clones, 20% found once. The CDR3 totals 14 residues. The J segment lost 2 bases and the V segment lost 4 bases, leaving 2 bases of the junction unmatched. Germline CDR1 and CDR2: MNHEY and SVGAGI. Note on this clone: The antigen is not known.

The TCR comes from a woman aged 40 to 50 with type 1 diabetes. Material for sequencing was naive CD4+ T cells from blood. The chain uses TRBV6-5 and TRBJ1-2, with TRBD1 identical over 9 bases. CDR3 bases: TGTGCCAGCAGTTGGGACAGGGAGAACTATGGCTACACCTTC. It encodes CASSWDRENYGYTF.